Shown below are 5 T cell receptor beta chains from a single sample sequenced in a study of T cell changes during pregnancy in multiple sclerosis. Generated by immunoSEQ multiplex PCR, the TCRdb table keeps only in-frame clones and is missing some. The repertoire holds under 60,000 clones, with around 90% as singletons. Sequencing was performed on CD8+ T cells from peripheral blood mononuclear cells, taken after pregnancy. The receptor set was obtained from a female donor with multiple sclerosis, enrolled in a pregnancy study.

The CDR3 spells CASSPPGSTNEKLFF. For the CDR3, the DNA is TGCGCCAGCAGCCCACCAGGCTCAACTAATGAAAAACTGTTTTTT. The chain combines TRBV5-1 with TRBJ1-4; D is ambiguous. The V gene lost 4 bases and the J gene lost 0 bases, with 10 bases spanning the gap. Per germline, CDR1 SGHRS and CDR2 YFSETQ. The CDR3 runs 15 residues.

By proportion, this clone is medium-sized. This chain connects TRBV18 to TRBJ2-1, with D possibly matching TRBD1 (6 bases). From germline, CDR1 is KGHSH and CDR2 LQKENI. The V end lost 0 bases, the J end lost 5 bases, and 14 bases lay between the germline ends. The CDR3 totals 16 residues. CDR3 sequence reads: CASSPPGAGLHNEQFF. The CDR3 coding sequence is TGTGCCAGCTCACCACCGGGGGCAGGTCTGCACAATGAGCAGTTCTTC.

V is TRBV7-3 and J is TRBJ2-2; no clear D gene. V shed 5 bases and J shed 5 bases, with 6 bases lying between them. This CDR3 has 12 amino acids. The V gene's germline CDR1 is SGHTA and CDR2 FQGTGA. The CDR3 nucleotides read TGTGCCAGCAGCCCCCCTACCGGGGAGCTGTTTTTT. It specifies CASSPPTGELFF.

For the CDR3, the DNA is TGTGCCTGGAGGGCCCGAGGCGGCTTGTCCTACGAGCAGTACTTC. This gives the protein CAWRARGGLSYEQYF. The chain combines TRBV30 with TRBJ2-7; D is undetermined. The germline V gene encodes CDR1 GTSNPN and CDR2 SVGIG (reference sequence). Trimming removed 3 bases from V and 1 base from J, with 16 bases in between. The CDR3 has 15 residues.

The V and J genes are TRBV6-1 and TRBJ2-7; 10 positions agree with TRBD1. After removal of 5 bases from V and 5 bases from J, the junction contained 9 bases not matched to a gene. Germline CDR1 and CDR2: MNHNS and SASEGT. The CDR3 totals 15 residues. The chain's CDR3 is CASSFRDRGLDEQYF. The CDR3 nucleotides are TGTGCCAGCAGTTTTCGGGACAGGGGTCTGGACGAGCAGTACTTC.